The 7 T cell receptor beta chains presented below share a single source sample, sequenced in a study of blood T cells in healthy people across ages. Combining a sample-barcoded 5' primer with a J-beta primer mix, a second PCR ran for roughly 7 to 12 cycles. Each CDR3 protein is one row after TCRdb ran MiXCR on the 5' RACE reads. Here the sample spans under 1 million distinct CDR3 sequences, more than 40% being singletons. The sequencing sample was made of blood. The origin of the receptors is a man aged 60 to 69 in good health.

This clonotype was seen more than once but under ten times. The chain links TRBV29-1 to TRBJ2-1, with a weak D call TRBD2 (7 bases). The CDR3 loop spans 14 amino acids. Trimming removed 8 bases at V and 0 bases at J, with 14 bases between. Germline CDR1 and CDR2: SQVTM and ANQGSEA. CDR3 sequence (DNA): TGCAGCACGACGGGGGGCTACTCCTACAATGAGCAGTTCTTC. Amino acids: CSTTGGYSYNEQFF.

This CDR3 reads CASSHMQGNDIQYF. In nucleotides, the CDR3 is TGTGCCAGCAGCCATATGCAGGGAAACGACATTCAGTACTTC. The V gene is TRBV3-1, the J gene TRBJ2-7; a weak D match, TRBD1 (5 bases). The assigned J gene may be wrong: the sequence end matches TRBJ2-4 better. The CDR3 is made up of 14 amino acids. From germline, CDR1 is LGHDT and CDR2 YNNKEL (reference sequence).

The sample holds one count of this clonotype. The V and J genes are TRBV3-1 and TRBJ2-2; 11 bases match TRBD2. CDR1 and CDR2 (germline): LGHDT, YNNKEL (reference sequence). Losses at the gene ends were 4 bases for V and 4 bases for J; bases not matched to a gene: 5. This CDR3 comprises 16 residues. This chain's CDR3 is CASSPRGTSGTGELFF. Written as DNA, the CDR3 is TGTGCCAGCAGCCCGCGGGGGACTAGCGGCACCGGGGAGCTGTTTTTT.

The DNA of the CDR3 is TGCGCCAGCAGCTTGGAACCGGGACTAGCGGGTTTGTTCCCAATCTACGAGCAGTACTTC. It encodes CASSLEPGLAGLFPIYEQYF. This chain connects TRBV5-1 to TRBJ2-7, with TRBD2 matching 12 bases. The CDR3 contains 20 residues. V shed 0 bases, J shed 3 bases, and the junction held 16 bases outside the gene matches. The germline V gene encodes CDR1 SGHRS and CDR2 YFSETQ. The variable domain in full, completed from reference TRBV5-1 and TRBJ2-7, reads KAGVTQTPRYLIKTRGQQVTLSCSPISGHRSVSWYQQTPGQGLQFLFEYFSETQRNKGNFPGRFSGRQFSNSRSEMNVSTLELGDSALYLCASSLEPGLAGLFPIYEQYFGPGTRLTVT.

Note on this clonotype: A much larger clone lies one base from this, so it may be a read error. V usage is TRBV20-1 and J usage is TRBJ2-1; either TRBD1 or TRBD2 may supply D (5 bases each). This CDR3 region has 15 residues. V lost 5 bases and J lost 8, with 22 bases in between. CDR1 and CDR2 from the germline V gene are DFQATT and SNEGSKA (reference sequence). CDR3: CSAGDSGPGIDEQFF. The CDR3 bases are TGCAGTGCTGGCGATTCGGGACCCGGGATCGATGAGCAGTTCTTC.

With respect to this clonotype: This may come from a read error, since a much larger clone is one base off. The CDR3 DNA reads as TGTGCCAGCAGTTTGGGTGGGACCGGAAACATTCAGTACTTC. Translation: CASSLGGTGNIQYF. The gene calls are TRBV12-3 or TRBV12-4 and TRBJ2-4; D possibly matches TRBD1 or TRBD2 (5 bases each). The V end was cut by 3 bases, the J end by 6 bases, with 12 bases between. The CDR3 loop spans 14 amino acids.

There are a few counts of this clonotype. The rearrangement links TRBV12-3 or TRBV12-4 to TRBJ2-3, with D unclear. The CDR3 spans 15 residues. Trimming took off 5 bases at V and 0 bases at J, with 12 bases between the two ends. The CDR3 DNA follows: TGTGCCAGCAGTCACCGATATCCTAGCACAGATACGCAGTATTTT. Residues: CASSHRYPSTDTQYF.